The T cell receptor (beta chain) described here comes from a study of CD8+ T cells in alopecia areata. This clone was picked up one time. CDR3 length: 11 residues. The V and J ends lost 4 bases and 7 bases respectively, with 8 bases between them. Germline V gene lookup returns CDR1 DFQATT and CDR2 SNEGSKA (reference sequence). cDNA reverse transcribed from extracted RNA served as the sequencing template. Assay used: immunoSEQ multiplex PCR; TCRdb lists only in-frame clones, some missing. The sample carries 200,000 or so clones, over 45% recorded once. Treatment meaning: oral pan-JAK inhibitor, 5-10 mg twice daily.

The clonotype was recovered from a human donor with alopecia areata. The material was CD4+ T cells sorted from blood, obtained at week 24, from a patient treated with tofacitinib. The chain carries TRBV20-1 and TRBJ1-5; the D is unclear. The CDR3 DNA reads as TGCAGTGCTACGATGGGCCAGCCCCAGCATTTT. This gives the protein CSATMGQPQHF.